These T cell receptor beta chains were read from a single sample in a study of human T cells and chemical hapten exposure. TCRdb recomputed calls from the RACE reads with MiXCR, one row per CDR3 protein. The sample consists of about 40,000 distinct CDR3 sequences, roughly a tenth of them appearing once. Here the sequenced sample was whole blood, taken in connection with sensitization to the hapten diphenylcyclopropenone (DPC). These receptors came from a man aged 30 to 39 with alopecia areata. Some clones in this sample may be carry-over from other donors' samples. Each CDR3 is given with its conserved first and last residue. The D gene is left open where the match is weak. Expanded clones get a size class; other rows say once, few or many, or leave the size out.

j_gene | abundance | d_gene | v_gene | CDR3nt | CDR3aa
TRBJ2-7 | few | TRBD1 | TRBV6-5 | TGTGCCAGCAGGTCCACCTGGACAGGGATAGAGCAGTACTTC | CASRSTWTGIEQYF
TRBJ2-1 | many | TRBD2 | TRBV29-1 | TGCAGCGTTGAGTTGCTAGCGGGGGTGGGTCCACAGTTCTTC | CSVELLAGVGPQFF
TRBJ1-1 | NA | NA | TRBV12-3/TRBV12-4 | TGTGCCAGCAGTTCAGCGAACAGGCCGAACACTGAAGCTTTCTTT | CASSSANRPNTEAFF
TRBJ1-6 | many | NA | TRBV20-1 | TGCAGTGCTAAGACTCCAGGCTATAATTCACCCCTCCACTTT | CSAKTPGYNSPLHF
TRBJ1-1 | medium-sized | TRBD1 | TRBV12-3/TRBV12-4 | TGTGCCAGCAGTCAAGGACAGGGTCAAGCTTTCTTT | CASSQGQGQAFF
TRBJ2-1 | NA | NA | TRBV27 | TGTGCCAGCAGTTTTTGGGCGGACAATGAGCAGTTCTTC | CASSFWADNEQFF
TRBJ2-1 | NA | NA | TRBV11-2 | TGTGCCAGCAGCCGTCCCGGGACCCTGCTCGGTCATGAGCAGTTCTTC | CASSRPGTLLGHEQFF
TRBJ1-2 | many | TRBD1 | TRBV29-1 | TGCAGCGTCGGAAACAGGGGCTATGGCTACACCTTC | CSVGNRGYGYTF
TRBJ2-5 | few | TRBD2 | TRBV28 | TGTGCCAGCAGTCCGCCCGGACTCTCGGGGGGGTACTTC | CASSPPGLSGGYF
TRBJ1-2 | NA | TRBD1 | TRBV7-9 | TGTGCCAGCAGCCCACCGGGACAGATCTACTATGGCTACACCTTC | CASSPPGQIYYGYTF
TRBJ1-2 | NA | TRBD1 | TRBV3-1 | TGTGCCAGCGGGACAGGGGTTAACTATGGCTACACCTTC | CASGTGVNYGYTF
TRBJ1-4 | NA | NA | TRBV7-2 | TGTGCCAGCAGCTCCCCGGGGGGAGCGAGTGAAAAACTGTTTTTT | CASSSPGGASEKLFF
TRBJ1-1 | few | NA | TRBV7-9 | TGTGCCAGCAGCTTAGCGCTAAGTGGGAACACTGAAGCTTTCTTT | CASSLALSGNTEAFF